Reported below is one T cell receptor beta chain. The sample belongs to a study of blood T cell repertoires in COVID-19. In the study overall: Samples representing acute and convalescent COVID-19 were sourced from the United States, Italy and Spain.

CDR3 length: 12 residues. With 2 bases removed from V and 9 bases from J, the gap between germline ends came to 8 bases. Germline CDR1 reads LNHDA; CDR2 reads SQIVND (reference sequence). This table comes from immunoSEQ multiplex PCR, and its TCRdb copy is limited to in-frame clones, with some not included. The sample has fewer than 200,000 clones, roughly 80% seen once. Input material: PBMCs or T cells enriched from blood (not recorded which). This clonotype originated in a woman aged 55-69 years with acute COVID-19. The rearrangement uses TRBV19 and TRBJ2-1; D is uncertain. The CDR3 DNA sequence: TGTGCCAGTAGTATACTGGGCGCTGAGCAGTTCTTC. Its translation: CASSILGAEQFF.